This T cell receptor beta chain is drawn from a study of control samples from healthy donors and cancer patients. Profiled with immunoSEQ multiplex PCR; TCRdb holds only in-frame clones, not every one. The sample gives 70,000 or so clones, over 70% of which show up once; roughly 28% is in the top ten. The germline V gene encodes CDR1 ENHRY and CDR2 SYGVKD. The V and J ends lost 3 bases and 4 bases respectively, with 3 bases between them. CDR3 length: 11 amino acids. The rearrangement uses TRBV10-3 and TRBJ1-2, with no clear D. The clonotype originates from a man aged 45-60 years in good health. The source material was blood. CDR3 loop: CAISEVYGYTF. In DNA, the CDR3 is TGTGCCATCAGTGAAGTCTATGGCTACACCTTC.